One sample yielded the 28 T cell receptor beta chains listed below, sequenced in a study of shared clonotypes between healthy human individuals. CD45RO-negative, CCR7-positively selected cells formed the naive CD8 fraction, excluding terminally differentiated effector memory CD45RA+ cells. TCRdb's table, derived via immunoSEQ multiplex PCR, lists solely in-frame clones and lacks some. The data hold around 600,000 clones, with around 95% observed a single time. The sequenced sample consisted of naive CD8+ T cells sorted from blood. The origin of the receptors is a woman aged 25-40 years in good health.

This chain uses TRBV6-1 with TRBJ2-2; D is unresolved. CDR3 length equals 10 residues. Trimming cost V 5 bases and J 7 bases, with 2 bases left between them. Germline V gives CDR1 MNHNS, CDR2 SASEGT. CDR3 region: CASSIGELFF. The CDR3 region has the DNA TGTGCCAGCAGTATCGGGGAGCTGTTTTTT.

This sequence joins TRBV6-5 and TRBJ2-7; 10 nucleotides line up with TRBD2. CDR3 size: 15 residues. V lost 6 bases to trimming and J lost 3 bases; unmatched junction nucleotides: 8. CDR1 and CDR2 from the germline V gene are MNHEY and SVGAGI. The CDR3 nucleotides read TGTGCCAGCAGCCCGTCGACTAGCGGGTACTACGAGCAGTACTTC. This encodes CASSPSTSGYYEQYF.

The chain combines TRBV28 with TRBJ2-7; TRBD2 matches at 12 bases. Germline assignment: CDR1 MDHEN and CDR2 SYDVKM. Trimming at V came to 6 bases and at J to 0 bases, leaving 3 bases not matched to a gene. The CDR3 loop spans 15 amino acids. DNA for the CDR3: TGTGCCAGCAGCGGACTAGCGGGGAACTCCTACGAGCAGTACTTC. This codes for CASSGLAGNSYEQYF.

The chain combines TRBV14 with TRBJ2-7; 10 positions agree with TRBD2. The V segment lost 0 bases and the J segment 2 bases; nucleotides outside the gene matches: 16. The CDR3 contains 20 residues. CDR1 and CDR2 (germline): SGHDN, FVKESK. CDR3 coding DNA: TGTGCCAGCAGCCAAGACGGAACGGAGACTAGCGGGCCCAGGGCCTACGAGCAGTACTTC. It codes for CASSQDGTETSGPRAYEQYF.

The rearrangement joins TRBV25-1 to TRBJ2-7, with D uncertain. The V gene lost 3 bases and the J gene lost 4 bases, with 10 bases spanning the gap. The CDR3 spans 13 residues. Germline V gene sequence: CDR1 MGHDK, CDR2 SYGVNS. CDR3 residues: CASSEVTAYEQYF. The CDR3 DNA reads TGTGCCAGCAGTGAGGTCACAGCTTACGAGCAGTACTTC.

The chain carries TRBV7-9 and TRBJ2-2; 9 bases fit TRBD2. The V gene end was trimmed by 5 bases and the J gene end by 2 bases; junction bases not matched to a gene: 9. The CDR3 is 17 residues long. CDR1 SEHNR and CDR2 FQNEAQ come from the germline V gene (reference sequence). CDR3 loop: CASSRNLAGLNTGELFF. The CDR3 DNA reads TGTGCCAGCAGCCGTAACCTAGCGGGACTTAACACCGGGGAGCTGTTTTTT.

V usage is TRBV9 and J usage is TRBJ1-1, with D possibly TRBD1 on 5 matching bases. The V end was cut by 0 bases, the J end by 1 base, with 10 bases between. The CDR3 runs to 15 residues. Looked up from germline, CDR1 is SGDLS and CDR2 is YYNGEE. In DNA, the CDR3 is TGTGCCAGCAGCGTAGTGGCAGGGACGAACACTGAAGCTTTCTTT. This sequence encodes CASSVVAGTNTEAFF.

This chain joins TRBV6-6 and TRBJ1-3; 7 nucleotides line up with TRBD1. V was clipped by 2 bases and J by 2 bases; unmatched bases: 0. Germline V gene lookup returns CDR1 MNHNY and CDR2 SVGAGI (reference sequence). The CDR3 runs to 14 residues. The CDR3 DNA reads TGTGCCAGCAGTTACGGGACAGCTGGAAACACCATATATTTT. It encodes CASSYGTAGNTIYF.

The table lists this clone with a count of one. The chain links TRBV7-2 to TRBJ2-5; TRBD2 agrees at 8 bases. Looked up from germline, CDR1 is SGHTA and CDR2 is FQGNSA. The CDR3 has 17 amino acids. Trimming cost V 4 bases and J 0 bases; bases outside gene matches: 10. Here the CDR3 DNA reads TGTGCCAGCAGCTCCAAACTAGCGGCCAAGTACCAAGAGACCCAGTACTTC. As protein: CASSSKLAAKYQETQYF.

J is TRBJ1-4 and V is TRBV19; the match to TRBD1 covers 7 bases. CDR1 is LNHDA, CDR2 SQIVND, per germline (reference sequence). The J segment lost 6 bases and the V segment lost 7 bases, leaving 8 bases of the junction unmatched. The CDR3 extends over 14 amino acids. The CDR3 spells CASNLGQWDEKLFF. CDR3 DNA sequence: TGTGCCAGTAACCTGGGACAGTGGGATGAAAAACTGTTTTTT.

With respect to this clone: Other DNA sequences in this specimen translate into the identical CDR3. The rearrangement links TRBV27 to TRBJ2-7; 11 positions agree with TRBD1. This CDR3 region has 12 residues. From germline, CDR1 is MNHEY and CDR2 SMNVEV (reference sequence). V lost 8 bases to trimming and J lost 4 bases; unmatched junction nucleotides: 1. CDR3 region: CASGQGAYEQYF. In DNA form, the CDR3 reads TGTGCCAGCGGACAGGGGGCTTACGAGCAGTACTTC.

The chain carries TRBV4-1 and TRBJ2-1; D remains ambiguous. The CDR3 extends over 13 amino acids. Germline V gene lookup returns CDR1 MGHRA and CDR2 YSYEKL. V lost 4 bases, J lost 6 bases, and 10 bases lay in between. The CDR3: CASSPPRSNEQFF. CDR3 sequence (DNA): TGCGCCAGCAGCCCCCCTAGGAGCAATGAGCAGTTCTTC.

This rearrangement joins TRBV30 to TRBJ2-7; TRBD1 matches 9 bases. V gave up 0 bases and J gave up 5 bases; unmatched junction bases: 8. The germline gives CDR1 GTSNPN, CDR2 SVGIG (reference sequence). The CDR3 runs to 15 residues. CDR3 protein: CAWSVGTGYRHEQYF. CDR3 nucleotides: TGTGCCTGGAGTGTAGGGACAGGGTATCGCCACGAGCAGTACTTC.

The CDR3 DNA sequence: TGTGCCAGCAGTCAATATGGGACAGGGAGGAGGAACGAGCAGTACTTC. Translation: CASSQYGTGRRNEQYF. V is TRBV28 and J is TRBJ2-5; TRBD1 matches 9 bases. The better agreement between TRBJ2-7 and the DNA end casts doubt on the J call. The CDR3 sequence is 16 residues long. Per germline, CDR1 MDHEN and CDR2 SYDVKM.

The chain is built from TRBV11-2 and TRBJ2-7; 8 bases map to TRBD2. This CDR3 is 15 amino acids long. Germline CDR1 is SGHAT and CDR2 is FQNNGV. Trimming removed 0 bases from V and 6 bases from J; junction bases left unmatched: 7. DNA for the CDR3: TGTGCCAGCAGCTTAGATGCCGGGAGGGCTCTCGAGCAGTACTTC. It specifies CASSLDAGRALEQYF.

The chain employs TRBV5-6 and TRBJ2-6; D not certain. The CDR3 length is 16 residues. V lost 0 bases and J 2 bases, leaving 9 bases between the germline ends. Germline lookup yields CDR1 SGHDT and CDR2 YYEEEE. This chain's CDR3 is CASSLDMATGANVLTF. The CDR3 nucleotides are TGTGCCAGCAGCTTGGACATGGCAACTGGGGCCAACGTCCTGACTTTC.

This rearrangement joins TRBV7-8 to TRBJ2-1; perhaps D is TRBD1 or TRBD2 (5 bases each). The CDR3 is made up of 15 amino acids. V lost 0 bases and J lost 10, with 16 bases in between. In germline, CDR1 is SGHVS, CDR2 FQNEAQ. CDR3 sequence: CASSLAPGPLREQFF. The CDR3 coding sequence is TGTGCCAGCAGCTTAGCCCCGGGACCGCTCCGAGAGCAGTTCTTC.

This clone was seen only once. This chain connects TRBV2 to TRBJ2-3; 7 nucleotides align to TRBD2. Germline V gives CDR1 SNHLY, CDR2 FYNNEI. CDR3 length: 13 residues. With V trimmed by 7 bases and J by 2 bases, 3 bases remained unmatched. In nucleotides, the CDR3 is TGTGCCAGCAAAGGACTAGACACAGATACGCAGTATTTT. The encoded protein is CASKGLDTDTQYF.

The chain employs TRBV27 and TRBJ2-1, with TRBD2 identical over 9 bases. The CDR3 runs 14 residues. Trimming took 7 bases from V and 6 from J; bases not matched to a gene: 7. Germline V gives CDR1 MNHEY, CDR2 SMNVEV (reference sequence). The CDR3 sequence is CASNQGLAGNEQFF. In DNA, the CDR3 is TGTGCCAGCAACCAGGGACTAGCCGGCAATGAGCAGTTCTTC.

CDR3 region: CASSFPPAEATYEQYF. The CDR3 nucleotides read TGTGCCAGCAGTTTCCCTCCGGCGGAAGCTACCTACGAGCAGTACTTC. This chain joins TRBV28 and TRBJ2-7, with D unresolved. Trimming pared 3 bases from V and 2 bases from J, leaving 17 bases between. This CDR3 comprises 16 residues. Per germline, CDR1 MDHEN and CDR2 SYDVKM.

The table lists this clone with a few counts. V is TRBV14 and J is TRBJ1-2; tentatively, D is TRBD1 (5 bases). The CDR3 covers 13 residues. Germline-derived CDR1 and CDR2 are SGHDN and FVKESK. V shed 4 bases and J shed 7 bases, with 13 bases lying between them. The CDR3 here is CASSPISGIGYTF. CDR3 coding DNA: TGTGCCAGCAGCCCAATCTCAGGGATTGGCTACACCTTC. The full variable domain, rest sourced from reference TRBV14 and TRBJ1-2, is EAGVTQFPSHSVIEKGQTVTLRCDPISGHDNLYWYRRVMGKEIKFLLHFVKESKQDESGMPNNRFLAERTGGTYSTLKVQPAELEDSGVYFCASSPISGIGYTFGSGTRLTVV.

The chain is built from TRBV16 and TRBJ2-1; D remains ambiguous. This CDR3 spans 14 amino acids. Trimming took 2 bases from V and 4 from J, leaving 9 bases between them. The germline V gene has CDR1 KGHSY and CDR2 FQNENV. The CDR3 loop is CASSQGIEYNEQFF. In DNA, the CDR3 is TGTGCCAGCAGCCAAGGAATCGAGTACAATGAGCAGTTCTTC.

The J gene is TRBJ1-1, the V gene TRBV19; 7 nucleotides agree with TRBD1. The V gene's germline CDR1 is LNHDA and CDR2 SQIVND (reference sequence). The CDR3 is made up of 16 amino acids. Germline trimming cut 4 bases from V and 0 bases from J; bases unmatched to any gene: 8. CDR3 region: CASSRNPTGLNTEAFF. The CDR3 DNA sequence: TGTGCCAGTAGTAGGAACCCGACAGGGCTGAACACTGAAGCTTTCTTT.

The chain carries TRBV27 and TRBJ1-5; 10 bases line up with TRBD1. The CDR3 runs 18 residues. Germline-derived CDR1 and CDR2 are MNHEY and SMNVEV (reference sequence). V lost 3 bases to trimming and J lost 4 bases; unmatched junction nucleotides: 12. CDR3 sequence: CASSFEPGTGVKNQPQHF. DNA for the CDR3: TGTGCCAGCAGTTTCGAACCCGGGACAGGGGTGAAGAATCAGCCCCAGCATTTT.

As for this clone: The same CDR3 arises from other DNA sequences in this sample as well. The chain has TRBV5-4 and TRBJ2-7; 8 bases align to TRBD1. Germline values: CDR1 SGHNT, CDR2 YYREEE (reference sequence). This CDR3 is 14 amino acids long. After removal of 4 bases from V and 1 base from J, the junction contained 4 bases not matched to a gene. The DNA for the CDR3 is TGTGCCAGCAGCCTAGACAGGGGATCCTACGAGCAGTACTTC. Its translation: CASSLDRGSYEQYF.

CDR3 DNA sequence: TGTGCCAGCAGCTTCGGACAGGGGGGGACTGAAGCTTTCTTT. Amino acid sequence: CASSFGQGGTEAFF. The chain combines TRBV28 with TRBJ1-1; 10 nucleotides line up with TRBD1. With 6 bases clipped from V and 5 bases from J, the junction kept 6 bases outside the gene matches. The germline gives CDR1 MDHEN, CDR2 SYDVKM. CDR3 size: 14 residues.

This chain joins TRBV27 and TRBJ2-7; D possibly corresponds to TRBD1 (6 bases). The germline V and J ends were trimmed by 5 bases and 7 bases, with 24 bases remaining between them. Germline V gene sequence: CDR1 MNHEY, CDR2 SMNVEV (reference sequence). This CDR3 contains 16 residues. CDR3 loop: CASSDRASQGPLEQYF. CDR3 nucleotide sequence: TGTGCCAGCAGTGACCGGGCCTCCCAGGGGCCGCTAGAGCAGTACTTC.

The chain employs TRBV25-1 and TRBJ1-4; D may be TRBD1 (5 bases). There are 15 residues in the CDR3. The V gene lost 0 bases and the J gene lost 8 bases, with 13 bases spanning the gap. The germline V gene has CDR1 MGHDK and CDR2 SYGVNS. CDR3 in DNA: TGTGCCAGCAGTGAATACAGGGCGTTACGGGAAAAACTGTTTTTT. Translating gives CASSEYRALREKLFF.